Given below is one T cell receptor beta chain in context. Antigen unknown. The sample is drawn from a study of vaccination effects on CD4 cells after COVID-19. Cells that had been cultured for roughly ten days were the source of isolated CD4+ T cells. This table comes from immunoSEQ multiplex PCR, and its TCRdb copy is limited to in-frame clones, with some not included. Among roughly 29,000 clones listed, more than 55% were seen once. The clonotype originates from a human donor who received a COVID-19 vaccine. The sample consisted of CD4+ T cells from PBMCs cultured without peptide, taken before COVID-19 vaccination.

In DNA form, the CDR3 reads TGTGCCAGCAGCCTACAGGGGGCGGACACCGGGGAGCTGTTTTTT. This encodes CASSLQGADTGELFF. The rearrangement joins TRBV7-9 to TRBJ2-2; TRBD1 aligns across 9 bases. Per the germline V gene, CDR1 is SEHNR and CDR2 is FQNEAQ (reference sequence). The CDR3 contains 15 residues. The ends lost 5 bases at V and 3 bases at J; junction bases unmatched: 4.